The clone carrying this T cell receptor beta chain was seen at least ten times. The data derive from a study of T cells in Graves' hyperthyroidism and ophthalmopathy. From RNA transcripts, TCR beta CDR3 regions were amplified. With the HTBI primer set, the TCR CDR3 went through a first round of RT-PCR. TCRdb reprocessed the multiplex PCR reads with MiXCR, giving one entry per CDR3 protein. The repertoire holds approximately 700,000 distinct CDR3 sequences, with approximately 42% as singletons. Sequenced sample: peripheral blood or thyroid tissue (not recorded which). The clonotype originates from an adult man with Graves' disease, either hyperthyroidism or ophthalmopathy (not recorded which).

CDR3 sequence: CASSDDSNQPQHF. CDR3 DNA: TGTGCCAGCAGTGATGACAGCAATCAGCCCCAGCATTTT. V usage is TRBV2 and J usage is TRBJ1-5; D gene unclear. The CDR3 totals 13 residues. The V and J ends lost 3 bases and 1 base respectively, with 4 bases between them. Germline CDR1 and CDR2: SNHLY and FYNNEI.